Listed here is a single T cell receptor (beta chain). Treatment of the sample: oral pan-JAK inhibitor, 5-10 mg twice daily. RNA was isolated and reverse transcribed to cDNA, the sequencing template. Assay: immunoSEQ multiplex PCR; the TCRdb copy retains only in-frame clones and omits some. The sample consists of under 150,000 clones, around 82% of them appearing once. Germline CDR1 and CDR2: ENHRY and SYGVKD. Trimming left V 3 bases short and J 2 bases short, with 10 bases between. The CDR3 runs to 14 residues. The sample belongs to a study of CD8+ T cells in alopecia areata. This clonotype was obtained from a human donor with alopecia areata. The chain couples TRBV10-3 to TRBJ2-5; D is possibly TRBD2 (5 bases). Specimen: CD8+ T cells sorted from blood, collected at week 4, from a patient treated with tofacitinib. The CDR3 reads CAISEGGLQETQYF. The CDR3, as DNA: TGTGCCATCAGTGAAGGAGGCCTACAAGAGACCCAGTACTTC.